This entry lists 29 T cell receptor beta chains sequenced from one sample in a study of lymphopenia after photon versus proton radiotherapy. Using immunoSEQ multiplex PCR, the repertoire was profiled, and TCRdb retains in-frame clones only, with some absent. The table shows some 170,000 clones, with around nine tenths occurring only once. This specimen was peripheral blood, taken from a patient treated with photon-based radiotherapy. The receptors stem from a man in his fifties or sixties with gastric cancer.

CDR3 sequence: CAWSLPGRDEKLFF. As DNA, the CDR3 is TGTGCCTGGAGTCTTCCGGGACGGGATGAAAAACTGTTTTTT. The gene calls are TRBV30 and TRBJ1-4, with a tentative D call TRBD1 (5 bases). V was pared by 2 bases and J by 6 bases, with 13 bases between. Germline values: CDR1 GTSNPN, CDR2 SVGIG (reference sequence). The CDR3 length is 14 residues.

The CDR3 coding sequence is TGCGCCAGCAGCCCCGTGACAGGGATCAACGAGCAGTACTTC. As protein: CASSPVTGINEQYF. V is TRBV4-1 and J is TRBJ2-7; 7 bases fit TRBD1. CDR1 MGHRA and CDR2 YSYEKL come from the germline V gene. This CDR3 comprises 14 residues. V shed 4 bases, J shed 5 bases, and the junction held 8 bases outside the gene matches.

This chain connects TRBV12-5 to TRBJ2-1; D possibly corresponds to TRBD1 (6 bases). The CDR3 is made up of 12 amino acids. Germline loops: CDR1 LGHNT, CDR2 FRNRAP. Trimming took off 5 bases at V and 9 bases at J, with 11 bases between the two ends. CDR3 amino acids: CASGPQGTEQFF. Here the CDR3 DNA reads TGTGCTAGTGGTCCCCAGGGGACTGAGCAGTTCTTC.

The chain's CDR3 is CASSGGNEQFF. CDR3 in DNA: TGTGCCAGCTCAGGGGGGAATGAGCAGTTCTTC. This sequence joins TRBV27 and TRBJ2-1; D perhaps matches TRBD1 (7 bases). Trimming removed 8 bases from V and 7 bases from J, with 9 bases in between. CDR3 size: 11 residues. CDR1 and CDR2 from the germline V gene are MNHEY and SMNVEV (reference sequence).

The V gene is TRBV5-1, the J gene TRBJ2-1; 13 bases line up with TRBD2. Germline V gene lookup returns CDR1 SGHRS and CDR2 YFSETQ. The CDR3 sequence is 15 residues long. V was clipped by 4 bases and J by 7 bases; unmatched bases: 5. In nucleotides, the CDR3 is TGCGCCAGCAGCCGCGGGACTAGCGGGATTAATGAGCAGTTCTTC. Protein sequence: CASSRGTSGINEQFF.

The J gene is TRBJ1-4, the V gene TRBV6-6, with TRBD1 matching over 8 bases. CDR1 is MNHNY and CDR2 is SVGAGI in the germline V gene (reference sequence). The trim removed 5 bases at V and 2 bases at J, leaving 4 bases unmatched. CDR3 size: 15 residues. This chain's CDR3 is CASSQQGGTNEKLFF. CDR3 DNA sequence: TGTGCCAGCAGTCAACAGGGGGGCACTAATGAAAAACTGTTTTTT.

This rearrangement joins TRBV6-1 to TRBJ2-7; D possibly corresponds to TRBD1 (6 bases). V lost 7 bases and J 5 bases, leaving 15 bases between the germline ends. Germline V gene lookup returns CDR1 MNHNS and CDR2 SASEGT. CDR3 length: 13 amino acids. The DNA of the CDR3 is TGTGCCAGCATATCAGGGGAGATCCACGAGCAGTACTTC. Translated, it gives CASISGEIHEQYF.

The rearrangement links TRBV12-5 to TRBJ1-2; D remains unclear. This CDR3 comprises 12 residues. Germline V CDR1 and CDR2: LGHNT, FRNRAP. V lost 1 base, J lost 4 bases, and 4 bases lay in between. CDR3 nucleotides: TGTGCTAGTGGTTTGGAGTTCTATGGCTACACCTTC. Translated: CASGLEFYGYTF.

This clone was seen once. Here the CDR3 DNA reads TGCACCAGCAGCCAACCGGGACCGCTGATTCATCTAGCGGACTCCTACGAGCAGTACTTC. This encodes CTSSQPGPLIHLADSYEQYF. The chain joins TRBV1 to TRBJ2-7; the table's D call, TRBD2, has no DNA check behind it. TRBV1 represents a pseudogene. The CDR3 sequence is 20 residues long.

J is TRBJ2-3 and V is TRBV7-8, with D maybe TRBD2 (6 bases). This CDR3 is 17 amino acids long. Trimming pared 1 base from V and 2 bases from J, leaving 16 bases between. In germline, CDR1 is SGHVS, CDR2 FQNEAQ. The CDR3 region is CASSLGTKGGNTDTQYF. CDR3 bases: TGTGCCAGCAGCTTAGGCACGAAGGGCGGGAACACAGATACGCAGTATTTT.

This clone was picked up one time. The gene calls are TRBV9 and TRBJ2-2, with 9 bases lining up with TRBD1. Germline CDR1 reads SGDLS; CDR2 reads YYNGEE. This CDR3 spans 14 amino acids. Trimming removed 5 bases from V and 3 bases from J; junction bases left unmatched: 2. The CDR3 reads CASRRQGDTGELFF. DNA for the CDR3: TGTGCCAGCAGACGACAGGGGGACACCGGGGAGCTGTTTTTT. The full variable domain, with the rest looked up from reference TRBV9 and TRBJ2-2, is DSGVTQTPKHLITATGQRVTLRCSPRSGDLSVYWYQQSLDQGLQFLIQYYNGEERAKGNILERFSAQQFPDLHSELNLSSLELGDSALYFCASRRQGDTGELFFGEGSRLTVL.

The CDR3 nucleotides read TGTGCCAGCTCACCAATGGGACAGAGTGGAAACACCATATATTTT. Amino acids: CASSPMGQSGNTIYF. This sequence joins TRBV18 and TRBJ1-3, with 7 bases fitting TRBD1. Germline V lookup: CDR1 KGHSH, CDR2 LQKENI. V lost 2 bases, J lost 3 bases, and 4 bases stayed unmatched. This CDR3 contains 15 residues.

The chain joins TRBV19 to TRBJ2-2, with 14 bases that match TRBD2. Per the germline V gene, CDR1 is LNHDA and CDR2 is SQIVND (reference sequence). V trimming: 7 bases; J trimming: 4 bases; junction bases outside the gene matches: 11. CDR3 size: 18 residues. For the CDR3, the DNA is TGTGCCAGTAAGTGGGGACTAGCGGGAGACGCGAGCACCGGGGAGCTGTTTTTT. Amino acid sequence: CASKWGLAGDASTGELFF.

Comments on this clone: The same CDR3 arises from other DNA sequences in this sample as well. The V call is TRBV18, the J call TRBJ1-4; 7 nucleotides match TRBD1. The J segment lost 5 bases and the V segment lost 4 bases, leaving 1 base of the junction unmatched. Germline V gene sequence: CDR1 KGHSH, CDR2 LQKENI. The CDR3 totals 13 residues. The CDR3 DNA follows: TGTGCCAGCTCACGGGGACAGAATGAAAAACTGTTTTTT. Amino acid sequence: CASSRGQNEKLFF.

The gene calls are TRBV30 and TRBJ2-2, with no clear D. CDR3 length equals 11 residues. Germline V CDR1 and CDR2: GTSNPN, SVGIG (reference sequence). Trimming took off 1 base at V and 6 bases at J, with 3 bases between the two ends. This CDR3 is CAWSDAGELFF. DNA of the CDR3: TGTGCCTGGAGTGACGCCGGGGAGCTGTTTTTT.

The CDR3 sequence: CASRLGGSGSNEQFF. The CDR3, as DNA: TGTGCCAGTAGACTAGGGGGTAGCGGGAGTAATGAGCAGTTCTTC. The chain has TRBV25-1 and TRBJ2-1; 9 bases are a match to TRBD2. V shed 9 bases, J shed 7 bases, and the junction held 13 bases outside the gene matches. The CDR3 is 15 residues long. The germline CDR1 and CDR2 sequences are MGHDK and SYGVNS.

The gene calls are TRBV7-8 and TRBJ2-7, with TRBD1 matching 9 bases. This CDR3 has 17 residues. Germline V gives CDR1 SGHVS, CDR2 FQNEAQ. Losses at the gene ends were 5 bases for V and 0 bases for J; bases not matched to a gene: 11. CDR3 sequence (DNA): TGTGCCAGCAGCCGTCTCCCCGGGACAGGGAGCTCCTACGAGCAGTACTTC. Its translation: CASSRLPGTGSSYEQYF.

CDR3 nucleotides: TGTGCCAGCAGCTTTCGGGGAAATACTGAAGCTTTCTTT. Its translation: CASSFRGNTEAFF. This chain connects TRBV5-4 to TRBJ1-1; no firm D call. Germline lookup yields CDR1 SGHNT and CDR2 YYREEE (reference sequence). V was cut by 2 bases and J by 5 bases, with 10 bases left in between. This CDR3 contains 13 residues.

The CDR3 here is CATGPPTGRLTDTQYF. The CDR3, as DNA: TGTGCCACCGGCCCGCCGACAGGGCGCCTCACAGATACGCAGTATTTT. This chain uses TRBV19 with TRBJ2-3, with 7 bases identical to TRBD1. The junction had 15 bases not matched to a gene; V was cut back by 10 bases and J by 2 bases. Germline CDR1 LNHDA, CDR2 SQIVND (reference sequence). This CDR3 contains 16 residues.

V is TRBV27 and J is TRBJ2-7; no clear D. Germline loops: CDR1 MNHEY, CDR2 SMNVEV (reference sequence). Deletions cut 0 bases from V and 0 bases from J, with 9 bases between. There are 15 residues in the CDR3. The CDR3 sequence is CASSLSSDRSYEQYF. The CDR3 nucleotides are TGTGCCAGCAGTTTATCGTCGGACCGCTCCTACGAGCAGTACTTC.

The gene calls are TRBV4-2 and TRBJ1-1, with 10 bases fitting TRBD1. Losses at the gene ends were 1 base for V and 3 bases for J; bases not matched to a gene: 5. Per germline, CDR1 LGHNA and CDR2 YNFKEQ. The CDR3 length is 16 residues. CDR3 bases: TGTGCCAGCAGCCAAGCGGGACAGGGGCGCCACACTGAAGCTTTCTTT. This sequence encodes CASSQAGQGRHTEAFF.

The V gene is TRBV4-1, the J gene TRBJ2-7; TRBD1 is a possible D gene (5 bases). Trimming took 5 bases from V and 3 from J, leaving 17 bases between them. Germline V lookup: CDR1 MGHRA, CDR2 YSYEKL. The length of the CDR3 is 15 residues. CDR3 coding DNA: TGCGCCAGCAGCGCCGAAAGTACAAGGGGCTACGAGCAGTACTTC. Translating it yields CASSAESTRGYEQYF.

The chain links TRBV6-5 to TRBJ1-5; 8 bases map to TRBD1. This CDR3 region has 15 residues. The germline V gene encodes CDR1 MNHEY and CDR2 SVGAGI. V shed 6 bases, J shed 1 base, and the junction held 5 bases outside the gene matches. The CDR3 loop is CASSKDRGSNQPQHF. The DNA of the CDR3 is TGTGCCAGCAGCAAAGACAGGGGCAGCAATCAGCCCCAGCATTTT.

The chain joins TRBV28 to TRBJ2-4; maybe TRBD1 (5 bases). V was clipped by 1 base and J by 7 bases, with 5 bases between them. Per the germline V gene, CDR1 is MDHEN and CDR2 is SYDVKM. This CDR3 is 12 amino acids long. The CDR3 DNA reads as TGTGCCAGCAGTTTATCAGGGAACATTCAGTACTTC. Amino acid sequence: CASSLSGNIQYF.

In this sample, this clone turned up many times. The rearrangement links TRBV2 to TRBJ2-7; 10 positions match TRBD2. The CDR3 length is 15 residues. The germline gives CDR1 SNHLY, CDR2 FYNNEI. V trimming: 4 bases; J trimming: 5 bases; junction bases outside the gene matches: 8. CDR3 in amino acids: CASSARASGSHEQYF. The CDR3, as DNA: TGTGCCAGCAGTGCTAGGGCTAGCGGGAGCCACGAGCAGTACTTC.

The chain is built from TRBV7-3 and TRBJ2-2; 11 bases fit TRBD1. Trimming at V came to 5 bases and at J to 6 bases, leaving 5 bases not matched to a gene. The CDR3 length is 15 residues. Germline loops: CDR1 SGHTA, CDR2 FQGTGA. The CDR3 DNA reads as TGTGCCAGCAGCATGGGACAGGGGGAGTCCGGGGAGCTGTTTTTT. Its translation is CASSMGQGESGELFF. The whole variable domain, remainder taken from reference TRBV7-3 and TRBJ2-2, is GAGVSQTPSNKVTEKGKYVELRCDPISGHTALYWYRQSLGQGPEFLIYFQGTGAADDSGLPNDRFFAVRPEGSVSTLKIQRTERGDSAVYLCASSMGQGESGELFFGEGSRLTVL.

This clone showed up just a few times. J is TRBJ2-1 and V is TRBV7-8, with TRBD2 matching 8 bases. The CDR3 runs to 14 residues. V shed 10 bases and J 6 bases; nucleotides not matched to a gene: 11. Looked up from germline, CDR1 is SGHVS and CDR2 is FQNEAQ. The CDR3 DNA reads as TGTGCCACCCAGCGAACGAGCGGGAGCAATGAGCAGTTCTTC. This codes for CATQRTSGSNEQFF.

V and J are TRBV7-2 and TRBJ2-1, with D unresolved. The V end was cut by 5 bases, the J end by 6 bases, with 17 bases between. This CDR3 contains 15 residues. The germline V gene has CDR1 SGHTA and CDR2 FQGNSA. The chain's CDR3 is CASSVSGSGPNEQFF. DNA of the CDR3: TGTGCCAGCAGCGTGTCCGGGTCCGGCCCCAATGAGCAGTTCTTC.

The table lists this clone with a count of one. The sample carries other DNA sequences with the same CDR3. The gene calls are TRBV18 and TRBJ1-1, with a weak D call TRBD1 (5 bases). CDR3 length: 13 amino acids. CDR1 is KGHSH, CDR2 LQKENI, per germline. With 3 bases removed from V and 5 bases from J, the gap between germline ends came to 10 bases. This CDR3 is CASSPARGTEAFF. In DNA form, the CDR3 reads TGTGCCAGCTCACCGGCTAGGGGTACTGAAGCTTTCTTT.